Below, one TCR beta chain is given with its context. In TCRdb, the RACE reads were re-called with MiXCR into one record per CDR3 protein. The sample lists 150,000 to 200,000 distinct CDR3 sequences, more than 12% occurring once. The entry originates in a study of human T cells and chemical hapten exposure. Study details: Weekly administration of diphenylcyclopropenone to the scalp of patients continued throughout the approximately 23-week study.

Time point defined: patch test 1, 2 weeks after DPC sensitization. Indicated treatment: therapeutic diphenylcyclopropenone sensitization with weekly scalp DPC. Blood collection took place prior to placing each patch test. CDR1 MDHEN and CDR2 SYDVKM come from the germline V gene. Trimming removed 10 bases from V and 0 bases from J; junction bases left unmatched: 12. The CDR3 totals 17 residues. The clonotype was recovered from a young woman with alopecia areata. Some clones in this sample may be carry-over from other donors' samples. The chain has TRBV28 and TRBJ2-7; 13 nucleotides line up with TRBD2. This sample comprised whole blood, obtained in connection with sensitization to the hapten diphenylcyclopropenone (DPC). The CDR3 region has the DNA TGTGCCACCCGGTTGGGGGGACTAGCGGGGACCTCCTACGAGCAGTACTTC. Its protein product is CATRLGGLAGTSYEQYF.